This T cell receptor (beta chain) comes out of a study of T cell responses to AZD1222 COVID-19 vaccine. With respect to this clone: Its antigen remains unknown.

TCRdb keeps only in-frame clones here, not all; method: immunoSEQ multiplex PCR. The table has around 100,000 clones, 92% seen once. Study outcomes and limitations: Increases in Spike-specific TCR breadth and depth were seen after two AZD1222 doses.

Germline loops: CDR1 SGHTA, CDR2 FQGNSA. Trimming pared 5 bases from V and 0 bases from J, leaving 14 bases between. CDR3 length equals 15 residues. The V call is TRBV7-2, the J call TRBJ2-7; D remains unclear. The TCR comes from an adult in good health. Here the sequenced sample was peripheral blood, taken on day 0 of AZD1222 vaccination. The CDR3 loop is CASSKDLRNSYEQYF. In DNA, the CDR3 is TGTGCCAGCAGCAAAGATCTCCGGAACTCCTACGAGCAGTACTTC.